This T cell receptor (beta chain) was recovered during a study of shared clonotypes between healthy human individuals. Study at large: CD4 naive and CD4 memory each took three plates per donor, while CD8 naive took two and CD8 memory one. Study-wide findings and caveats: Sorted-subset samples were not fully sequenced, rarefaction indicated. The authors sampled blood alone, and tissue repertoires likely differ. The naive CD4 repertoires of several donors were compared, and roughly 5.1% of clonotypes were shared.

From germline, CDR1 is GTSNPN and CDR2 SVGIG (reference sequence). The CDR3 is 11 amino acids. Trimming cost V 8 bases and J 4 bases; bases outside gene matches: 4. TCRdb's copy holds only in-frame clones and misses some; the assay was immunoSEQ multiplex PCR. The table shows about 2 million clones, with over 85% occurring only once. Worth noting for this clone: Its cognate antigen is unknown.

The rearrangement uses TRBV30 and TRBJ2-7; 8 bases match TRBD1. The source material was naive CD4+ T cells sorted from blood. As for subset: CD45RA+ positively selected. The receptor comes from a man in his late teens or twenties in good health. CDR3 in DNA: TGTGCCGGTGACAGGGGTTACGAGCAGTACTTC. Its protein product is CAGDRGYEQYF.